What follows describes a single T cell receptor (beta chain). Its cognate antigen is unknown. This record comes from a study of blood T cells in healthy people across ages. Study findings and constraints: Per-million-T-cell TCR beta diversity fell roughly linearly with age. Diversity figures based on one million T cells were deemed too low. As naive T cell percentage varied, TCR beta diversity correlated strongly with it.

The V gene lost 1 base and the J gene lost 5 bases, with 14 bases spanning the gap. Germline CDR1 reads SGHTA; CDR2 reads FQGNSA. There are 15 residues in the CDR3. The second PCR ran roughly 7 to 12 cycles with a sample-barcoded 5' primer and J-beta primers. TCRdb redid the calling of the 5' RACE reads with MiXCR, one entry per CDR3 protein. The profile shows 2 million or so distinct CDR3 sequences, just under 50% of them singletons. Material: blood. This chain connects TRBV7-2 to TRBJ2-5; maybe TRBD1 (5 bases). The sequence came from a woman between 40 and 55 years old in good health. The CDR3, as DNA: TGTGCCAGCAGCTTAGAACAGGCGGAGACGGAGACCCAGTACTTC. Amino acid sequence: CASSLEQAETETQYF.